These 21 T cell receptor beta chains originate from one sample sequenced in a study of cytomegalovirus exposure and HLA in healthy donors (dated by TCRdb to about 2017). The library was obtained by the immunoSEQ multiplex PCR assay. Not all clones reach the TCRdb copy of this immuneACCESS table, which keeps in-frame sequences only. Checked studies attribute under half of the gap to unresolved V genes and leave the rest unexplained. Within this sample are 180,000 or so clones, with approximately 82% of them counted one time only. The ten largest clonotypes hold 13% of the sample. Sequenced input: PBMCs. The receptors derive from a woman in her twenties or thirties in good health and CMV-seropositive.

DNA of the CDR3: TGTGCCAGCAGCTTAGGGACTAAGGATGAAGCTTTCTTT. It specifies CASSLGTKDEAFF. This chain links TRBV11-2 with TRBJ1-1; no clear D gene. In germline, CDR1 is SGHAT, CDR2 FQNNGV. V was pared by 1 base and J by 7 bases, with 10 bases between. The CDR3 has 13 amino acids. The complete variable domain, with remaining parts taken from reference TRBV11-2 and TRBJ1-1, reads EAGVAQSPRYKIIEKRQSVAFWCNPISGHATLYWYQQILGQGPKLLIQFQNNGVVDDSQLPKDRFSAERLKGVDSTLKIQPAKLEDSAVYLCASSLGTKDEAFFGQGTRLTVV.

The rearrangement joins TRBV28 to TRBJ1-5, with 7 positions matching TRBD1. V dropped 5 bases and J dropped 2; count of bases not matched to a gene: 12. This CDR3 has 17 residues. CDR1 is MDHEN and CDR2 is SYDVKM in the germline V gene. This CDR3 reads CASSPGGGQMGNQPQHF. The CDR3 DNA sequence: TGTGCCAGCAGTCCAGGGGGTGGGCAGATGGGCAATCAGCCCCAGCATTTT.

The chain carries TRBV27 and TRBJ2-1; 9 nucleotides match TRBD2. With 3 bases clipped from V and 9 bases from J, the junction kept 6 bases outside the gene matches. The CDR3 has 14 residues. Germline CDR1 MNHEY, CDR2 SMNVEV (reference sequence). The CDR3 DNA reads TGTGCCAGCAGTTTTACTTCGCGGGAGGGTGAGCAGTTCTTC. Translated, it gives CASSFTSREGEQFF.

The chain has TRBV2 and TRBJ1-2; 9 bases line up with TRBD1. CDR1 is SNHLY and CDR2 is FYNNEI in the germline V gene. V was clipped by 6 bases and J by 4 bases; unmatched bases: 3. The CDR3 runs 13 residues. This CDR3 is CASSEQGAYGYTF. Here the CDR3 DNA reads TGTGCCAGCAGCGAACAGGGGGCCTATGGCTACACCTTC.

This chain joins TRBV18 and TRBJ1-2; 7 bases are shared with TRBD1. This CDR3 has 15 amino acids. The ends lost 4 bases at V and 4 bases at J; junction bases unmatched: 9. Per the germline V gene, CDR1 is KGHSH and CDR2 is LQKENI. CDR3 sequence: CASSQLTGNIYGYTF. CDR3 DNA: TGTGCCAGCTCACAACTGACAGGGAATATCTATGGCTACACCTTC.

The CDR3 sequence is CASSLEPRGSYEQYF. The DNA of the CDR3 is TGTGCCAGCAGTTTAGAACCAAGAGGGTCCTACGAGCAGTACTTC. This chain connects TRBV28 to TRBJ2-7, with D tentatively TRBD2 (5 bases). Trimming removed 2 bases at V and 1 base at J, with 12 bases between. This CDR3 has 15 residues. Per the germline V gene, CDR1 is MDHEN and CDR2 is SYDVKM. Supplemented by reference TRBV28 and TRBJ2-7, the full variable domain reads DVKVTQSSRYLVKRTGEKVFLECVQDMDHENMFWYRQDPGLGLRLIYFSYDVKMKEKGDIPEGYSVSREKKERFSLILESASTNQTSMYLCASSLEPRGSYEQYFGPGTRLTVT.

The chain couples TRBV9 to TRBJ2-1; 7 bases line up with TRBD2. V shed 0 bases and J 10 bases; nucleotides not matched to a gene: 13. The V gene's germline CDR1 is SGDLS and CDR2 YYNGEE. The CDR3 extends over 16 amino acids. CDR3 amino acids: CASSVAGEGWRWEQFF. The CDR3 nucleotides read TGTGCCAGCAGCGTAGCTGGGGAGGGGTGGAGGTGGGAGCAGTTCTTC.

This clone was counted a single time. The gene calls are TRBV6-6 and TRBJ1-5, with TRBD1 as a possible D gene (6 bases). Looked up from germline, CDR1 is MNHNY and CDR2 is SVGAGI (reference sequence). Trimming removed 6 bases from V and 5 bases from J, with 14 bases in between. The CDR3 loop spans 14 amino acids. In DNA form, the CDR3 reads TGTGCCAGCAGGGAGACAGGTCGCGATCAGCCCCAGCATTTT. Its protein is CASRETGRDQPQHF.

The CDR3, as DNA: TGTGCCAGCAGCGTAGCTCTCGAGGGATCCCACACCTTC. Translation gives CASSVALEGSHTF. The V gene is TRBV9, the J gene TRBJ1-2; D remains ambiguous. Trimming cost V 0 bases and J 12 bases, with 15 bases left between them. Germline assignment: CDR1 SGDLS and CDR2 YYNGEE. This CDR3 contains 13 residues.

The chain recombines TRBV29-1 with TRBJ2-1; 8 nucleotides agree with TRBD1. The CDR3 contains 15 residues. With V trimmed by 6 bases and J by 0 bases, 7 bases remained unmatched. Germline-derived CDR1 and CDR2 are SQVTM and ANQGSEA. The CDR3 bases are TGCAGCGTAGGAGGGACAGGTAGCTCCTACAATGAGCAGTTCTTC. Its protein is CSVGGTGSSYNEQFF.

The chain has TRBV19 and TRBJ1-2; TRBD1 is a possible D gene (5 bases). V was cut by 2 bases and J by 7 bases, with 14 bases left in between. Germline V gene data show CDR1 as LNHDA and CDR2 as SQIVND (reference sequence). The CDR3 contains 14 residues. CDR3 amino acids: CASSIQGLSSGYTF. DNA for the CDR3: TGTGCCAGTAGTATACAGGGCCTGTCGTCTGGCTACACCTTC.

This clone has a handful of counts. The rearrangement links TRBV30 to TRBJ1-1, with D possibly being TRBD1 (6 bases). The CDR3 is made up of 13 amino acids. Trimming stripped 8 bases from V and 3 bases from J, with 16 bases between. CDR1 GTSNPN and CDR2 SVGIG come from the germline V gene (reference sequence). CDR3 nucleotides: TGTGCCGGCAGGGGTCGGACTTACACTGAAGCTTTCTTT. Translated: CAGRGRTYTEAFF. Complete variable domain (other parts from reference TRBV30 and TRBJ1-1): SQTIHQWPATLVQPVGSPLSLECTVEGTSNPNLYWYRQAAGRGLQLLFYSVGIGQISSEVPQNLSASRPQDRQFILSSKKLLLSDSGFYLCAGRGRTYTEAFFGQGTRLTVV.

This clone was counted only a few times. This chain uses TRBV27 with TRBJ1-2; 11 nucleotides align to TRBD1. CDR3 length: 15 residues. Looked up from germline, CDR1 is MNHEY and CDR2 is SMNVEV (reference sequence). With 4 bases clipped from V and 4 bases from J, the junction kept 5 bases outside the gene matches. The CDR3 nucleotides are TGTGCCAGCAGTTGGGCCGGGACAGGGGGCTATGGCTACACCTTC. Protein: CASSWAGTGGYGYTF.

This clone was seen a single time. The chain has TRBV5-1 and TRBJ1-2; 9 bases fit TRBD1. The CDR3 is 14 amino acids. Germline V gene data show CDR1 as SGHRS and CDR2 as YFSETQ. Unmatched junction bases numbered 7, after V lost 4 bases and J lost 6 bases. DNA of the CDR3: TGCGCCAGCAGCCCTGGGGACAGGGTGGATGGCTACACCTTC. This codes for CASSPGDRVDGYTF.

This clone occurred many times. The chain employs TRBV5-1 and TRBJ2-1; TRBD2 matches at 7 bases. CDR1 SGHRS and CDR2 YFSETQ come from the germline V gene. The CDR3 has 14 residues. The ends lost 2 bases at V and 4 bases at J; junction bases unmatched: 3. This chain's CDR3 is CASSLTSAYNEQFF. CDR3 coding DNA: TGCGCCAGCAGCTTAACTAGCGCATACAATGAGCAGTTCTTC.

The chain employs TRBV5-1 and TRBJ1-1; 9 positions agree with TRBD1. The CDR3 is 15 residues long. The germline gives CDR1 SGHRS, CDR2 YFSETQ. J gave up 3 bases and V 2 bases, and 5 bases lay outside the gene matches. The chain's CDR3 is CASSLGGQGDTEAFF. CDR3 bases: TGCGCCAGCAGCTTAGGGGGACAGGGTGACACTGAAGCTTTCTTT.

The gene calls are TRBV19 and TRBJ1-5; D gene uncertain. The CDR3 is made up of 15 amino acids. V shed 5 bases and J shed 1 base, with 12 bases lying between them. Germline V CDR1 and CDR2: LNHDA, SQIVND (reference sequence). The CDR3 here is CASSEIVMSNQPQHF. CDR3 coding DNA: TGTGCCAGTAGTGAAATAGTCATGAGCAATCAGCCCCAGCATTTT.

This clone has more than one count but fewer than ten. The rearrangement uses TRBV6-1 and TRBJ2-1; 12 positions agree with TRBD2. The CDR3 totals 15 residues. Unmatched junction bases numbered 8, after V lost 6 bases and J lost 8 bases. The germline gives CDR1 MNHNS, CDR2 SASEGT. The CDR3 sequence is CASRVTSGSLDEQFF. CDR3 DNA sequence: TGTGCCAGCAGAGTGACTAGCGGGAGTTTAGATGAGCAGTTCTTC.

The V and J genes are TRBV5-4 and TRBJ1-2, with TRBD1 identical over 11 bases. V shed 3 bases, J shed 4 bases, and the junction held 2 bases outside the gene matches. There are 14 residues in the CDR3. Germline CDR1 SGHNT, CDR2 YYREEE (reference sequence). The chain's CDR3 is CASSSGTGGYGYTF. CDR3 sequence (DNA): TGTGCCAGCAGCTCTGGGACAGGGGGCTATGGCTACACCTTC.

V and J are TRBV18 and TRBJ2-7; 10 nucleotides line up with TRBD1. The junction had 9 bases not matched to a gene; V was cut back by 1 base and J by 6 bases. CDR1 and CDR2 from the germline V gene are KGHSH and LQKENI. The CDR3 has 16 amino acids. CDR3 sequence reads: CASSPRVGTGVVEQYF. The CDR3 nucleotides read TGTGCCAGCTCACCACGCGTAGGGACAGGGGTCGTCGAGCAGTACTTC.

This clone was detected once. The chain joins TRBV7-9 to TRBJ2-2, with D maybe TRBD1 (6 bases). CDR1 SEHNR and CDR2 FQNEAQ come from the germline V gene (reference sequence). Trimming shortened V by 1 base and J by 3 bases, and 15 bases separated the two germline ends. This CDR3 contains 17 residues. CDR3: CASSLDRDLGDTGELFF. CDR3 in DNA: TGTGCCAGCAGCTTAGACAGGGATCTTGGTGACACCGGGGAGCTGTTTTTT.